These T cell receptor beta chains were read from a single sample in a study of cytotoxic CD8 clonotypes in ibrutinib-treated CLL. The assay was immunoSEQ multiplex PCR, and TCRdb's table has in-frame clones only and misses some. The sample contains nearly 300,000 clones, about 72% of which appear only once. The source material was PBMCs, sampled at disease progression, from a patient treated with ibrutinib. These receptor sequences come from a human donor with chronic lymphocytic leukemia. The CDR3 runs from the conserved cysteine through the conserved F or W. The D gene is left open where the match is weak. A clone size is listed for some rows: how often the clone was seen (once, few, many), or a class if it is expanded.

>.|TRBV12-5|TRBJ2-5|.
TGTGCTAGTGGTTCCTCAGGGGAGACCCAGTACTTC
CASGSSGETQYF
>.|TRBV28|TRBJ2-5|.
TGTGCCAGCAGTCGAGGGGGGGCAGAGACCCAGTACTTC
CASSRGGAETQYF
>.|TRBV5-1|TRBJ2-5|TRBD1
TGCGCCAGCAGCCCCGGACAGGGGCAGTACTTC
CASSPGQGQYF
>.|TRBV4-2|TRBJ2-7|.
TGTGCCAGCAGCCAAGCCGGGACGGGGTACGAGCAGTACTTC
CASSQAGTGYEQYF
>few|TRBV5-4|TRBJ2-7|.
TGTGCCAGCAGCCCCCGTGGGGGATCTTACGAGCAGTACTTC
CASSPRGGSYEQYF
>few|TRBV7-9|TRBJ2-6|TRBD2
TGTGCCAGCAGTGGGGGAGGGAGAGGTTTGGCCAACGTCCTGACTTTC
CASSGGGRGLANVLTF
>.|TRBV5-1|TRBJ2-2|TRBD2
TGCGCCAGCAGCGCACCCGGGGGGGCGTACACCGGGGAGCTGTTTTTT
CASSAPGGAYTGELFF
>.|TRBV29-1|TRBJ1-1|.
TGCAGCGTAGTAACTCAGGGGGAAGCTTTCTTT
CSVVTQGEAFF
>.|TRBV19|TRBJ1-1|.
TGTGCCAGTACCCCAGAGTATCTGGCTGAAGCTTTCTTT
CASTPEYLAEAFF
>.|TRBV9|TRBJ1-5|.
TGTGCCAGCAGCGTAGACGAAGTTCAGCCCCAGCATTTT
CASSVDEVQPQHF
>.|TRBV7-3|TRBJ2-7|.
TGTGCCAGCAGCTTAAACTCGGCCTACGAGCAGTACTTC
CASSLNSAYEQYF
>.|TRBV2|TRBJ2-7|TRBD2
TGTGCCAGCAATGAGCGGGGCGCGAGCTACGAGCAGTACTTC
CASNERGASYEQYF
>few|TRBV27|TRBJ2-3|TRBD2
TGTGCCAGCAGTGAAAAGCGGGAGGCGATAGATACGCAGTATTTT
CASSEKREAIDTQYF
>.|TRBV4-1|TRBJ2-7|TRBD1
TGCGCCAGCAGCCCTTGGATGGGACAGGGGAGGTCCGAGCAGTACTTC
CASSPWMGQGRSEQYF
>.|TRBV5-6|TRBJ1-3|TRBD1
TGTGCCAGCAGCTCGACAGGGAGAGACACCATATATTTT
CASSSTGRDTIYF
>.|TRBV2|TRBJ2-7|.
TGTGCCAGCAGTGGTTGGAGTGACTACCTCTCCTACGAGCAGTACTTC
CASSGWSDYLSYEQYF
>.|TRBV4-3|TRBJ2-7|.
TGCGCCAGCAGCCAAGATAGGGAGGGACAGCCCTACGAGCAGTACTTC
CASSQDREGQPYEQYF
>.|TRBV5-1|TRBJ1-4|TRBD1
TGCGCCAGCAGCCTAGACAGGGGATTAGCAACTAATGAAAAACTGTTTTTT
CASSLDRGLATNEKLFF
>once|TRBV25-1|TRBJ1-4|TRBD1
TGTGCCAGCAGTGTGAGGCTCGGACAGGCCCGTGAAAAACTGTTTTTT
CASSVRLGQAREKLFF
>.|TRBV2|TRBJ2-3|.
TGTGCCAGCAGTGAAGGGGTGGACTCCCGGACCACAGATACGCAGTATTTT
CASSEGVDSRTTDTQYF
>.|TRBV2|TRBJ2-7|.
TGTGCCAGCAGCCCTCCGGGGCGCGTCGAGCAGTACTTC
CASSPPGRVEQYF
>.|TRBV2|TRBJ2-5|.
TGTGCCAGCAGTGGGGGGATGGAGACCCAGTACTTC
CASSGGMETQYF
>.|TRBV15|TRBJ2-7|TRBD1
TGTGCCACCAGCAGAGATAGACAGGGAGCCGAGCAGTACTTC
CATSRDRQGAEQYF
>.|TRBV6-1|TRBJ1-4|TRBD1
TGTGCCAGCAGTGAAGGGGACAGGGTGGTGGATGAAAAACTGTTTTTT
CASSEGDRVVDEKLFF
>.|TRBV4-2|TRBJ2-7|.
TGTGCCAGCAGCCAAGCCGCGGGCGGTATCTACGAGCAGTACTTC
CASSQAAGGIYEQYF
>.|TRBV5-1|TRBJ2-7|TRBD1
TGCGCCAGCAGCCGGGACAGTCCCCCCTACGAGCAGTACTTC
CASSRDSPPYEQYF
>.|TRBV9|TRBJ2-3|TRBD2
TGTGCCAGCAGCGCCCCCGGCGCCGGCGGGAGTGGGGGTTTCGATACGCAGTATTTT
CASSAPGAGGSGGFDTQYF
>.|TRBV11-3|TRBJ2-5|.
TGTGCCAGCAGCTTAGGGGCCGGGGCCAGACGGACCCAGTACTTC
CASSLGAGARRTQYF
>.|TRBV5-4|TRBJ2-7|.
TGTGCCAGCAGCATCCCTGGCAGGGGCTCCTACGAGCAGTACTTC
CASSIPGRGSYEQYF
>.|TRBV12-5|TRBJ1-3|.
TGTGCTAGTGGTTTGGGGGGCTCTGGAAACACCATATATTTT
CASGLGGSGNTIYF
>.|TRBV27|TRBJ1-5|.
TGTGCCAGCAGTGCTACCCCCCTATACGAAAGAAATAGCAATCAGCCCCAGCATTTT
CASSATPLYERNSNQPQHF
>.|TRBV21-1|TRBJ2-1|.
TGTGCCAGCAGCACTGAGGGACTAGCGGGAGTAAACAATGAGCAGTTCTTC
CASSTEGLAGVNNEQFF
>.|TRBV9|TRBJ1-1|TRBD1
TGTGCCAGCAGCGTATCCGGACAGGGAAACACTGAAGCTTTCTTT
CASSVSGQGNTEAFF
>.|TRBV7-2|TRBJ1-2|TRBD1
TGTGCCAGCGACGAGACAGGGGCCTATGGCTACACCTTC
CASDETGAYGYTF
>.|TRBV19|TRBJ2-1|.
TGTGCCAGTACACAAAAGGGTGGACTAGGGGGTCATGAGCAGTTCTTC
CASTQKGGLGGHEQFF
>few|TRBV2|TRBJ2-1|TRBD1
TGTGCCAGCAGTGTGACCCAGGGGGCAGGTGAGCAGTTCTTC
CASSVTQGAGEQFF
>.|TRBV5-6|TRBJ1-2|.
TGTGCCAGCAGCCCTGGACCTCGAGCGGGTTATGGCTACACCTTC
CASSPGPRAGYGYTF